This T cell receptor (beta chain) was obtained from a study of cytomegalovirus exposure and HLA in healthy donors. The PCR used 60 Vbeta and 13 Jbeta primers. Generated by immunoSEQ multiplex PCR, the TCRdb table keeps only in-frame clones and is missing some. Among roughly 150,000 clones listed, approximately 80% were seen once. Broader study findings: Association with HLA alleles at 0.05 false discovery rate was found for 16,951 TCR beta sequences in a later analysis. In a later analysis, TCR beta V- and J-gene trimming showed a link to a missense DCLRE1C variant. Roughly 170 TCR beta chains were listed as cytomegalovirus-associated.

As to this clone: The antigen is unknown.

The sequence came from a male donor in good health and CMV-seropositive. The sequencing sample was made of PBMCs.

This CDR3 is CASSQDRGLRTGGGYTF. In DNA, the CDR3 is TGCGCCAGCAGCCAAGATCGGGGACTTAGGACAGGGGGTGGCTACACCTTC. The gene calls are TRBV4-1 and TRBJ1-2; 10 nucleotides match TRBD1. The V gene's germline CDR1 is MGHRA and CDR2 YSYEKL. There are 17 residues in the CDR3. The V gene end was trimmed by 0 bases and the J gene end by 7 bases; junction bases not matched to a gene: 11.